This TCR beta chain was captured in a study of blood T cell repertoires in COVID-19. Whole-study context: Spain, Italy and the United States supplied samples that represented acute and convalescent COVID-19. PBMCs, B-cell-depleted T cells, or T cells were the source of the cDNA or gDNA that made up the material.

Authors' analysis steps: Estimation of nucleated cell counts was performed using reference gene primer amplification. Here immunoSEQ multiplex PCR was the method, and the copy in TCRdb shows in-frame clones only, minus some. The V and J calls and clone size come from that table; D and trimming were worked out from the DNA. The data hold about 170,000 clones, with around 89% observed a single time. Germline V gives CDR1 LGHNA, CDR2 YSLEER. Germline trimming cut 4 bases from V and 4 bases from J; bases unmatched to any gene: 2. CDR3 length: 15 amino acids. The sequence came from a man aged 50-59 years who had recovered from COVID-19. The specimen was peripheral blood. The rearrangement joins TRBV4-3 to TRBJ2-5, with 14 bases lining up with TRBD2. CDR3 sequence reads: CASSPGTSGRETQYF. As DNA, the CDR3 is TGCGCCAGCAGCCCGGGGACTAGCGGGAGAGAGACCCAGTACTTC.